Described below is a single T cell receptor beta chain sequence and its context. This specimen comes from a study of blood T cell repertoires in COVID-19. With 4 bases removed from V and 4 bases from J, the gap between germline ends came to 7 bases. Germline V gives CDR1 LGHDT, CDR2 YNNKEL (reference sequence). The CDR3 is 13 residues long. Profiling relied on immunoSEQ multiplex PCR, and the TCRdb table lists in-frame clones only, not all of them. This table has tens of thousands of clones, roughly 87% appearing once. The receptor comes from a male donor with acute or convalescent COVID-19. V is TRBV3-1 (or the pseudogene TRBV3-2) and J is TRBJ1-4; D is possibly TRBD1 (6 bases). Specimen: peripheral blood. Here the CDR3 reads CASSRDINEKLFF. CDR3 DNA: TGTGCCAGCAGCCGGGACATTAATGAAAAACTGTTTTTT.